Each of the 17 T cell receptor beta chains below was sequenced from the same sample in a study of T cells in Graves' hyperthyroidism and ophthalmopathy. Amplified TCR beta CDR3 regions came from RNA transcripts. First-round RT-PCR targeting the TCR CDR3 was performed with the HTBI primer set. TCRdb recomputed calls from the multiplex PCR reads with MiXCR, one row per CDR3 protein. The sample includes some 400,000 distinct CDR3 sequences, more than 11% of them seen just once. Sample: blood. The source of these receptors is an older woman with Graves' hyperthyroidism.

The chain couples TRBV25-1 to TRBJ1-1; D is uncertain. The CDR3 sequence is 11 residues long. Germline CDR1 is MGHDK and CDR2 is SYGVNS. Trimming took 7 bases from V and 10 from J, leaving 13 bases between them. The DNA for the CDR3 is TGTGCCAGCAAAGGGCGGGAAAGAGCTTTCTTT. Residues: CASKGRERAFF.

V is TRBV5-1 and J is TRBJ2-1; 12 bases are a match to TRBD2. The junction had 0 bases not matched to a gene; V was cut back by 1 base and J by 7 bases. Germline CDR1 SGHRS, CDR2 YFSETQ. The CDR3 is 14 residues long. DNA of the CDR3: TGCGCCAGCAGCTTGACTAGCGGGAGGAATGAGCAGTTCTTC. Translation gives CASSLTSGRNEQFF.

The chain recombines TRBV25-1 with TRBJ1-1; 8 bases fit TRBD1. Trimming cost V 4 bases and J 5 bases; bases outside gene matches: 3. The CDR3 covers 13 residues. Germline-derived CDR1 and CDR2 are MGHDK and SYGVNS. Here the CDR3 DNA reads TGTGCCAGCAGTGCCTACAGGGGGACTGAAGCTTTCTTT. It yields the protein CASSAYRGTEAFF. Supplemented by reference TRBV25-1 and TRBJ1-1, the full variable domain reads EADIYQTPRYLVIGTGKKITLECSQTMGHDKMYWYQQDPGMELHLIHYSYGVNSTEKGDLSSESTVSRIRTEHFPLTLESARPSHTSQYLCASSAYRGTEAFFGQGTRLTVV.

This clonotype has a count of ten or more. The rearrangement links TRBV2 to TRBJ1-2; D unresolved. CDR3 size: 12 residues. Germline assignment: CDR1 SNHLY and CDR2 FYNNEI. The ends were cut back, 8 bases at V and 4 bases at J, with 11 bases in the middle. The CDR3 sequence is CASLFTGYGYTF. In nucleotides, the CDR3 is TGTGCCAGCTTATTTACGGGCTATGGCTACACCTTC.

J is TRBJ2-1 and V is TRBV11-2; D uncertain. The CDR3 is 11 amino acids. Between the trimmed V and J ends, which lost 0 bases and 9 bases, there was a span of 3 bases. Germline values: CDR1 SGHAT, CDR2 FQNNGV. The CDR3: CASSLELEQFF. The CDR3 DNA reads TGTGCCAGCAGCTTAGAACTTGAGCAGTTCTTC.

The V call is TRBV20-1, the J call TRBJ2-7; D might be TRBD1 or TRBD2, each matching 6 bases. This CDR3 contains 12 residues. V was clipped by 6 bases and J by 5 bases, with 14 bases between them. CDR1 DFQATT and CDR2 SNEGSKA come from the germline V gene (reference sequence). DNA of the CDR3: TGCAGTGCGGGAGGACAGATCAACGAGCAGTACTTC. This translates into CSAGGQINEQYF.

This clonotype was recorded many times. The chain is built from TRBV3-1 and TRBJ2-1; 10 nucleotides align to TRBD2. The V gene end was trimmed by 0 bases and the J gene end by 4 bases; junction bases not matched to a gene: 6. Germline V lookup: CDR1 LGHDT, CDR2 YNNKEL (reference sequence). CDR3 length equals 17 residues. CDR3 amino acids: CASSQDELAGVYNEQFF. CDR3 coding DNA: TGTGCCAGCAGCCAAGACGAGCTAGCGGGAGTGTACAATGAGCAGTTCTTC.

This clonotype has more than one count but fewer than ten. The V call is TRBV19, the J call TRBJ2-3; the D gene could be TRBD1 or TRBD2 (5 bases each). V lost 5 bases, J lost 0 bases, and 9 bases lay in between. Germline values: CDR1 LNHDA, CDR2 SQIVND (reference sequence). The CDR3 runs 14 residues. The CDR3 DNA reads TGTGCCAGTAGTGGGACCCAGAGCACAGATACGCAGTATTTT. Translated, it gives CASSGTQSTDTQYF.

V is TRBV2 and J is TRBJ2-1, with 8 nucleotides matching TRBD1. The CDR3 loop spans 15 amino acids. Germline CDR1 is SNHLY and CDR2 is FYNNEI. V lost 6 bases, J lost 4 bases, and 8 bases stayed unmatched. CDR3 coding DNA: TGTGCCAGCAGGTTAGGACAGGGCCAATACAATGAGCAGTTCTTC. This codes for CASRLGQGQYNEQFF.

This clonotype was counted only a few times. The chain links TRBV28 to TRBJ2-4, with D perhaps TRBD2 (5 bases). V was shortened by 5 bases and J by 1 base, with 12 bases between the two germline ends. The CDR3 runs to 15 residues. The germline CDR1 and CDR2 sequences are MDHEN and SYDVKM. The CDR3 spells CASSLAGSAKNIQYF. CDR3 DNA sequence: TGTGCCAGCAGTCTAGCCGGTTCGGCCAAAAACATTCAGTACTTC. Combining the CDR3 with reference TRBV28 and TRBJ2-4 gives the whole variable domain DVKVTQSSRYLVKRTGEKVFLECVQDMDHENMFWYRQDPGLGLRLIYFSYDVKMKEKGDIPEGYSVSREKKERFSLILESASTNQTSMYLCASSLAGSAKNIQYFGAGTRLSVL.

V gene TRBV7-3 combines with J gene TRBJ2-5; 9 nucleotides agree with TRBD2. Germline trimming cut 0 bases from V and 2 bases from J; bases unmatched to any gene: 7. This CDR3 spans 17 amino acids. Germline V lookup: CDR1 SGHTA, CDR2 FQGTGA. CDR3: CASSLTGLAGSQETQYF. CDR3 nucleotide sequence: TGTGCCAGCAGCTTAACAGGGCTAGCGGGATCACAAGAGACCCAGTACTTC. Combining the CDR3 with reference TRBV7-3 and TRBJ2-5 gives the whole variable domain GAGVSQTPSNKVTEKGKYVELRCDPISGHTALYWYRQSLGQGPEFLIYFQGTGAADDSGLPNDRFFAVRPEGSVSTLKIQRTERGDSAVYLCASSLTGLAGSQETQYFGPGTRLLVL.

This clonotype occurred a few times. CDR3 amino acids: CASSSQDGYEQYF. The CDR3 DNA reads as TGCGCCAGCAGCAGCCAGGACGGTTACGAGCAGTACTTC. The gene calls are TRBV5-1 and TRBJ2-7, with D unresolved. Trimming cost V 4 bases and J 4 bases, with 12 bases left between them. Germline-derived CDR1 and CDR2 are SGHRS and YFSETQ. The CDR3 runs to 13 residues.

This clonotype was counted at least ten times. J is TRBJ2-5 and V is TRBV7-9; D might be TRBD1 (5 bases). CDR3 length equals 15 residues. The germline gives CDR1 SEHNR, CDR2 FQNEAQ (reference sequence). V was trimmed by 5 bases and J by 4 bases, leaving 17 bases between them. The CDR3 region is CASSPKYRIGETQYF. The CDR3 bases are TGTGCCAGCAGCCCAAAGTACAGGATTGGAGAGACCCAGTACTTC.

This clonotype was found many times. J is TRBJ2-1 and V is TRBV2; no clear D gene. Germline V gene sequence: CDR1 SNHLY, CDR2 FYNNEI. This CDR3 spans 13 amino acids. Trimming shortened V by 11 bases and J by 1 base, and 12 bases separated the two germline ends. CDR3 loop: CAGTTRSYNEQFF. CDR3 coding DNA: TGTGCCGGCACAACGAGGTCCTACAATGAGCAGTTCTTC. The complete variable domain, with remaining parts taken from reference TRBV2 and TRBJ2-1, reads EPEVTQTPSHQVTQMGQEVILRCVPISNHLYFYWYRQILGQKVEFLVSFYNNEISEKSEIFDDQFSVERPDGSNFTLKIRSTKLEDSAMYFCAGTTRSYNEQFFGPGTRLTVL.

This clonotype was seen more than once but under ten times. In DNA form, the CDR3 reads TGTGCCAGCTCAATCCCGGCGGTACCCTACGAGCAGTACTTC. This encodes CASSIPAVPYEQYF. V and J are TRBV18 and TRBJ2-7; D ambiguous. V lost 5 bases and J 2 bases, leaving 13 bases between the germline ends. Looked up from germline, CDR1 is KGHSH and CDR2 is LQKENI. There are 14 residues in the CDR3.

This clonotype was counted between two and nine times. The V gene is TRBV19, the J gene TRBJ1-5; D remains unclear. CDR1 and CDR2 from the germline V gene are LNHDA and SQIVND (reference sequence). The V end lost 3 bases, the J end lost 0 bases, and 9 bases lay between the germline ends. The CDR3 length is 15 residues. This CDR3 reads CASSMYADSNQPQHF. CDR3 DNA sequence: TGTGCCAGTAGTATGTATGCCGATAGCAATCAGCCCCAGCATTTT. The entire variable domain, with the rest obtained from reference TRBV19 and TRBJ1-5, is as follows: DGGITQSPKYLFRKEGQNVTLSCEQNLNHDAMYWYRQDPGQGLRLIYYSQIVNDFQKGDIAEGYSVSREKKESFPLTVTSAQKNPTAFYLCASSMYADSNQPQHFGDGTRLSIL.

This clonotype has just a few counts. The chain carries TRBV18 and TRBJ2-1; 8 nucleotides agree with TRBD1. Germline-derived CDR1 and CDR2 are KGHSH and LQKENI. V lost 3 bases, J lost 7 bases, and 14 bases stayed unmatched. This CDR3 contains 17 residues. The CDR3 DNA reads TGTGCCAGCTCACCTGTAGGACCGGGACAGGCTAGGAATGAGCAGTTCTTC. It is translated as CASSPVGPGQARNEQFF. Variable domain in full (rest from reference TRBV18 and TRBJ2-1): NAGVMQNPRHLVRRRGQEARLRCSPMKGHSHVYWYRQLPEEGLKFMVYLQKENIIDESGMPKERFSAEFPKEGPSILRIQQVVRGDSAAYFCASSPVGPGQARNEQFFGPGTRLTVL.